One and the same sample provided the 10 T cell receptor beta chains below, sequenced in a study of lymphopenia after photon versus proton radiotherapy. Profiling relied on immunoSEQ multiplex PCR, and the TCRdb table lists in-frame clones only, not all of them. The sample has some 64,000 clones, about nine tenths seen once. Sequenced here: peripheral blood, sampled from a patient treated with proton-based radiotherapy. The receptors here all came from an elderly man with esophageal cancer.

V and J are TRBV5-6 and TRBJ1-2; a possible D gene is TRBD1 (6 bases). Deletions cut 4 bases from V and 1 base from J, with 11 bases between. The CDR3 length is 14 residues. Germline V gene data show CDR1 as SGHDT and CDR2 as YYEEEE. CDR3 loop: CASSRGQINYGYTF. The CDR3 nucleotides read TGTGCCAGCAGCCGAGGACAGATTAACTATGGCTACACCTTC. Complete variable domain (other parts from reference TRBV5-6 and TRBJ1-2): DAGVTQSPTHLIKTRGQQVTLRCSPKSGHDTVSWYQQALGQGPQFIFQYYEEEERQRGNFPDRFSGHQFPNYSSELNVNALLLGDSALYLCASSRGQINYGYTFGSGTRLTVV.

The chain employs TRBV5-1 and TRBJ2-2; possible D gene TRBD1, 5 bases. V was trimmed by 1 base and J by 1 base, leaving 5 bases between them. Germline CDR1 reads SGHRS; CDR2 reads YFSETQ. The CDR3 contains 14 residues. CDR3 sequence: CASSLQGNTGELFF. CDR3 DNA: TGCGCCAGCAGCTTGCAGGGGAACACCGGGGAGCTGTTTTTT.

J is TRBJ2-5 and V is TRBV7-2, with D uncertain. V gave up 5 bases and J gave up 7 bases, with 17 bases separating them. This CDR3 has 14 amino acids. Looked up from germline, CDR1 is SGHTA and CDR2 is FQGNSA. The CDR3 bases are TGTGCCAGCAGCCTAACCCAAGTCGAATGGACCCAGTACTTC. Translation gives CASSLTQVEWTQYF.

The chain joins TRBV7-8 to TRBJ2-7; tentative D call: TRBD2 (6 bases). The length of the CDR3 is 15 residues. Germline-derived CDR1 and CDR2 are SGHVS and FQNEAQ. Trimming removed 5 bases from V and 5 bases from J, with 19 bases in between. The CDR3 reads CASSGGLAGKHEQYF. The CDR3 DNA is TGTGCCAGCAGCGGGGGACTCGCGGGTAAGCACGAGCAGTACTTC.

This clone was counted once. The gene calls are TRBV10-3 and TRBJ1-2, with TRBD1 as a possible D gene (5 bases). V was pared by 6 bases and J by 5 bases, with 22 bases between. Germline lookup yields CDR1 ENHRY and CDR2 SYGVKD. The CDR3 has 16 amino acids. In DNA form, the CDR3 reads TGTGCCATCAGGGAGACAGTCATTGCGGGGGGGTATGGCTACACCTTC. Translated, it gives CAIRETVIAGGYGYTF.

The rearrangement joins TRBV9 to TRBJ2-2; possible D gene TRBD2, 7 bases. Looked up from germline, CDR1 is SGDLS and CDR2 is YYNGEE. There are 20 residues in the CDR3. Trimming shortened V by 2 bases and J by 3 bases, and 26 bases separated the two germline ends. The CDR3, as DNA: TGTGCCAGCAGCGTTCCGACGGGGGGCGGTAGAAAGTCGGACACCGGGGAGCTGTTTTTT. Translating it yields CASSVPTGGGRKSDTGELFF.

CDR3 coding DNA: TGCGCCAGCAGCCCCCCCAGTGGGGACCGCGGCTACACCTTC. This translates into CASSPPSGDRGYTF. The J gene is TRBJ1-2, the V gene TRBV5-1; a weak D match, TRBD1 (5 bases). V was pared by 4 bases and J by 8 bases, with 18 bases between. The CDR3 extends over 14 amino acids. From germline, CDR1 is SGHRS and CDR2 YFSETQ. The full variable domain, with the rest looked up from reference TRBV5-1 and TRBJ1-2, is KAGVTQTPRYLIKTRGQQVTLSCSPISGHRSVSWYQQTPGQGLQFLFEYFSETQRNKGNFPGRFSGRQFSNSRSEMNVSTLELGDSALYLCASSPPSGDRGYTFGSGTRLTVV.

The chain uses TRBV2 and TRBJ1-1; 7 nucleotides agree with TRBD1. CDR1 and CDR2 (germline): SNHLY, FYNNEI. The CDR3 extends over 13 amino acids. J lost 6 bases, V lost 4 bases, and 5 bases had no gene match. This CDR3 is CASSVDRVSEAFF. Written as DNA, the CDR3 is TGTGCCAGCAGTGTAGACAGGGTTTCTGAAGCTTTCTTT.

The chain couples TRBV5-1 to TRBJ2-5; TRBD2 matches at 8 bases. Germline V CDR1 and CDR2: SGHRS, YFSETQ. With 2 bases clipped from V and 1 base from J, the junction kept 1 base outside the gene matches. The CDR3 contains 14 residues. The CDR3 bases are TGCGCCAGCAGCTTAACTAGCGGCCAAGAGACCCAGTACTTC. Translated, it gives CASSLTSGQETQYF.

The chain couples TRBV4-3 to TRBJ1-3; no definite D call. Trimming cost V 1 base and J 4 bases, with 8 bases left between them. This CDR3 is built from 14 residues. Germline assignment: CDR1 LGHNA and CDR2 YSLEER. CDR3 amino acids: CASSQGTSGNTIYF. CDR3 sequence (DNA): TGCGCCAGCAGCCAAGGGACCTCGGGAAACACCATATATTTT.